The text below deals with one TCR beta chain. The sample comes from a study of cytomegalovirus exposure and HLA in healthy donors. Using immunoSEQ multiplex PCR, the repertoire was profiled, and TCRdb retains in-frame clones only, with some absent. The sample lists around 160,000 clones, 75% to 95% occurring once. The sample consisted of PBMCs. The clonotype comes from a woman aged 18-29 years in good health and CMV-seropositive.

The CDR3 DNA is TGTGCCAGCGGGCCTCGGACAGGGAAGGGTTGGAATGAGCAGTTCTTC. This gives the protein CASGPRTGKGWNEQFF. The V gene is TRBV2, the J gene TRBJ2-1, with 8 positions matching TRBD1. The CDR3 contains 16 residues. The J segment lost 7 bases and the V segment lost 8 bases, leaving 16 bases of the junction unmatched. Germline CDR1 and CDR2: SNHLY and FYNNEI.